The 3 T cell receptor beta chains below all came from one sample that was sequenced in a study of identical twins' blood T cells. TCRdb re-called the 5' RACE reads with MiXCR, one entry per CDR3 protein. The table records hundreds of thousands of distinct CDR3 sequences, about 28% of them present only once. Sequencing used PBMCs. These TCRs come from a woman aged 18 to 55 in good health.

A few counts support this clonotype. The J gene is TRBJ2-3, the V gene TRBV6-1; TRBD2 is a possible D gene (6 bases). CDR1 is MNHNS and CDR2 is SASEGT in the germline V gene. The CDR3 is made up of 16 amino acids. V was clipped by 2 bases and J by 4 bases, with 16 bases between them. The CDR3 DNA reads as TGTGCCAGCAGTGAATGGAGGACTATCGCTTCAGATACGCAGTATTTT. Its protein is CASSEWRTIASDTQYF.

The gene calls are TRBV29-1 and TRBJ1-2; D gene uncertain. Germline V CDR1 and CDR2: SQVTM, ANQGSEA. The CDR3 has 13 residues. The germline V and J ends were trimmed by 0 bases and 4 bases, with 9 bases remaining between them. CDR3 loop: CSVEDVRSYGYTF. The CDR3 DNA sequence: TGCAGCGTTGAAGACGTACGCTCCTATGGCTACACCTTC.

The V and J genes are TRBV19 and TRBJ2-2; D uncertain. The V and J ends lost 7 bases and 5 bases respectively, with 14 bases between them. CDR1 LNHDA and CDR2 SQIVND come from the germline V gene (reference sequence). CDR3 length: 14 amino acids. The DNA of the CDR3 is TGTGCCAGTACCACGACTCCGTCAACCGGGGAGCTGTTTTTT. Translation: CASTTTPSTGELFF. The full variable domain, in which reference TRBV19 and TRBJ2-2 provide the parts outside the CDR3, is DGGITQSPKYLFRKEGQNVTLSCEQNLNHDAMYWYRQDPGQGLRLIYYSQIVNDFQKGDIAEGYSVSREKKESFPLTVTSAQKNPTAFYLCASTTTPSTGELFFGEGSRLTVL.